The 21 T cell receptor gamma chains in this list originate from one sample, sequenced in a study of Vγ9Vδ2 T cells in congenital toxoplasmosis. A single-tube template-switch cDNA reaction was primed with TRGC- and TRDC-specific primers. The TRGC primer design covered both constant genes, TRGC1 and TRGC2. TCRdb re-analyzed the reads via CATT. This sample has around 160 gamma-chain clones, with over 4% found just once. The sequenced sample was gamma-delta T cells from blood. These receptors were collected from a child under 10 years old born to a mother with Toxoplasma gondii infection during pregnancy, either congenitally infected or uninfected (not recorded which).

This clone is labeled hyperexpanded. The chain recombines TRGV9 with TRGJ1 or TRGJ2. CDR3 size: 12 residues. The V gene's germline CDR1 is GITISATS and CDR2 ISYDGTV (reference sequence). Unmatched junction bases numbered 0, after V lost 3 bases and J lost 1 base. DNA for the CDR3: TGTGCCTTGTGGGAGAATTATTATAAGAAACTCTTT. Encoded protein: CALWENYYKKLF.

This clone was found a few times. This DNA's translation and the protein TCRdb lists, from a much larger clone, do not match at residue 8, likely due to a read error; the protein shown is translated from the DNA. The chain recombines TRGV9 with TRGJ1 or TRGJ2. This CDR3 has 15 residues. CDR1 and CDR2 from the germline V gene are GITISATS and ISYDGTV (reference sequence). The V segment lost 4 bases and the J segment 0 bases; nucleotides outside the gene matches: 9. CDR3 sequence reads: CALWENSLNYYKKLF. CDR3 DNA sequence: TGTGCCTTGTGGGAAAATTCCCTGAATTATTATAAGAAACTCTTT.

This clone is deemed large. This chain uses TRGV9 with TRGJP. The CDR3 runs 19 residues. Per germline, CDR1 GITISATS and CDR2 ISYDGTV (reference sequence). The V segment lost 0 bases and the J segment 3 bases; nucleotides outside the gene matches: 8. CDR3 sequence: CALWEVLFQQELGKKIKVF. For the CDR3, the DNA is TGTGCCTTGTGGGAGGTGCTGTTCCAGCAAGAGTTGGGCAAAAAAATCAAGGTATTT.

Only a few counts were recorded for this clone. The amino acid sequence in TCRdb belongs to a much larger clone and departs from this DNA's translation at residue 5, likely a sequencing read error; the sequence shown is translated from the DNA. The chain joins TRGV8 to TRGJP2. CDR1 and CDR2 from the germline V gene are VENAVY and YDSYNSRV. This CDR3 has 17 amino acids. V shed 6 bases, J shed 0 bases, and the junction held 13 bases outside the gene matches. CDR3 protein: CATWTRRDYSSDWIKTF. Written as DNA, the CDR3 is TGTGCCACCTGGACCCGAAGGGACTATAGTAGTGATTGGATCAAGACGTTT.

This clone turned up a few times. This sequence is one base from a far larger clone and is likely a read error. Different DNA sequences within this sample yield the same CDR3. The chain links TRGV8 to TRGJP2. Unmatched junction bases numbered 12, after V lost 5 bases and J lost 0 bases. Germline V gives CDR1 VENAVY, CDR2 YDSYNSRV. The CDR3 has 17 amino acids. The CDR3 reads CATWARRDYSSDWIKTF. The CDR3, as DNA: TGTGCCACCTGGGCCCGTAGGGACTATAGTAGTGATTGGATCAAGACGTTT.

This clone has only a few counts. The protein TCRdb gives is from a much larger clone and does not agree with this DNA's translation at residue 4, likely a read error; the protein shown here comes from the DNA. The rearrangement joins TRGV10 to TRGJ1 or TRGJ2. TRGV10 is treated as an ORF (open reading frame) with a function not yet certain. The CDR3 is 14 residues long. J was trimmed by 0 bases and V by 9 bases; bases with no gene match: 9. CDR3 in amino acids: CAACDYMNYYKKLF. CDR3 nucleotides: TGTGCTGCGTGTGATTATATGAATTATTATAAGAAACTCTTT.

With respect to this clone: This DNA's translation and the protein TCRdb lists, from a much larger clone, do not match at residue 11, likely due to a read error; the protein shown is translated from the DNA. The V call is TRGV8, the J call TRGJP2. The CDR3 totals 17 residues. The germline CDR1 and CDR2 sequences are VENAVY and YDSYNSRV. CDR3 protein: CATWARRDYSRDWIKTF. CDR3 sequence (DNA): TGTGCCACCTGGGCCCGAAGGGACTATAGTAGAGATTGGATCAAGACGTTT.

With regard to this clone: A far larger clone differs by one base, so this is likely a read error. Within the sample, other DNA sequences also encode this same CDR3. The chain is built from TRGV5 and TRGJ1 or TRGJ2. CDR3 length: 15 amino acids. Germline CDR1 and CDR2: VINAFY and YDVSNSKD. The junction had 18 bases not matched to a gene; V was cut back by 1 base and J by 12 bases. The CDR3 coding sequence is TGTGCCACCTGGGACAGTGGCTTAAAGCTTGGCAGGAAACTCTTT. Encoded protein: CATWDSGLKLGRKLF.

Regarding this clone: TCRdb shows a much larger clone's protein in place of this DNA's translation, and the two differ at residue 15, likely through a read error; the protein shown is translated from the DNA. This sequence joins TRGV9 and TRGJP. Germline CDR1 is GITISATS and CDR2 is ISYDGTV (reference sequence). The CDR3 loop spans 18 amino acids. The CDR3 spells CALWEVLVEELGKKSKVF. The CDR3, as DNA: TGTGCCTTGTGGGAGGTGCTGGTTGAAGAGTTGGGCAAAAAAAGCAAGGTATTT.

This clone is judged large. This chain connects TRGV9 to TRGJP. J was trimmed by 7 bases and V by 0 bases; bases with no gene match: 3. CDR3 length: 16 amino acids. The germline V gene has CDR1 GITISATS and CDR2 ISYDGTV (reference sequence). CDR3 bases: TGTGCCTTGTGGGAGGTGATTGAGTTGGGCAAAAAAATCAAGGTATTT. It yields the protein CALWEVIELGKKIKVF.

This clone was seen only a few times. The protein given by TCRdb reflects a much larger clone and differs at residue 6 from this DNA's translation, likely from a read error; the protein shown is the DNA's translation. The chain uses TRGV9 and TRGJP. Germline trimming cut 3 bases from V and 9 bases from J; bases unmatched to any gene: 5. Per the germline V gene, CDR1 is GITISATS and CDR2 is ISYDGTV (reference sequence). This CDR3 has 15 amino acids. The CDR3 DNA sequence: TGTGCCTTGTGGGAGTCCCCGTTGGGCAAAAAAATCAAGGTATTT. This translates into CALWESPLGKKIKVF.

This clone was observed a handful of times. Given a far larger clone just one base away, this is likely a sequencing read error. This sample also contains other DNA sequences that code for the same CDR3. V and J are TRGV8 and TRGJP2. This CDR3 contains 17 residues. Germline CDR1 VENAVY, CDR2 YDSYNSRV. Written as DNA, the CDR3 is TGCGCCACCTGGGCCCGAAGGGACTATAGTAGTGATTGGATCAAGACGTTT. Protein sequence: CATWARRDYSSDWIKTF.

With regard to this clone: Since a far larger clone is one base different, this is likely a read error. The sample carries other DNA sequences with the same CDR3. The chain uses TRGV4 and TRGJ1 or TRGJ2. CDR3 length: 14 residues. V trimming: 1 base; J trimming: 2 bases; junction bases outside the gene matches: 5. Germline V CDR1 and CDR2: EGSTGY, YDSYTSSV. The CDR3 reads CATWDGLDYYKKLF. Written as DNA, the CDR3 is TGTGCCACCTGGGATGGACTCGATTATTATAAGAAACTCTTT.

This clone was found a few times. A single base is all that separates this from a far larger clone, so a read error is likely. Other DNA sequences in the sample encode the same CDR3. The chain joins TRGV9 to TRGJ1 or TRGJ2. CDR1 and CDR2 (germline): GITISATS, ISYDGTV (reference sequence). The CDR3 covers 13 residues. Here the CDR3 reads CALWDLNYYKKLF. The CDR3 nucleotides read TGTGCATTGTGGGATTTGAATTATTATAAGAAACTCTTT.

This clone is medium-sized by share. A far larger clone is a single base away, which makes a read error likely. The chain recombines TRGV9 with TRGJP. The length of the CDR3 is 16 residues. CDR1 GITISATS and CDR2 ISYDGTV come from the germline V gene (reference sequence). V shed 2 bases and J 3 bases; nucleotides not matched to a gene: 1. CDR3 residues: CALWEEQELGKKIKVF. The CDR3 bases are TGTGCCTTGTGGGAGGAGCAAGAGTTGGGCAAAAAAATCAAGGTATTT.

In this sample, this clone is hyperexpanded. This chain connects TRGV4 to TRGJ1 or TRGJ2. J was trimmed by 8 bases and V by 0 bases; bases with no gene match: 4. The CDR3 runs to 12 residues. In germline, CDR1 is EGSTGY, CDR2 YDSYTSSV. The CDR3 is CATWDGWDKKLF. CDR3 DNA: TGTGCCACCTGGGATGGGTGGGATAAGAAACTCTTT.

Within the sample, this clone is large. A read error may be the cause here, since a much bigger clone is one base away. This chain joins TRGV9 and TRGJP. CDR1 GITISATS and CDR2 ISYDGTV come from the germline V gene (reference sequence). The CDR3 contains 16 residues. J gave up 3 bases and V 2 bases, and 1 base lay outside the gene matches. The CDR3 here is CALWEAQELGKKIKVF. The CDR3 nucleotides read TGTGCCTTGTGGGAGGCGCAAGAGTTGGGCAAAAAAATCAAGGTATTT.

This clone came up a few times. TCRdb's protein for this DNA is that of a much larger clone and differs from the translation at residue 11, likely a read error; the protein shown is the DNA translation. The rearrangement uses TRGV4 and TRGJ1 or TRGJ2. Germline V gene data show CDR1 as EGSTGY and CDR2 as YDSYTSSV. The CDR3 loop spans 14 amino acids. The DNA of the CDR3 is TGTGCCACCTGGGATGGGCTCGATTATTATAGGAAACTCTTT. Translating gives CATWDGLDYYRKLF.

A note on this clone: A far larger clone lies a single base away; this is likely a read error. Other DNA variants within this sample encode the same CDR3. The gene calls are TRGV9 and TRGJP. The CDR3 extends over 18 amino acids. The germline CDR1 and CDR2 sequences are GITISATS and ISYDGTV (reference sequence). For the CDR3, the DNA is TGTGCATTGTGGGAGGTGCTGGTTGAAGAGTTGGGCAAAAAAATCAAGGTATTT. This translates into CALWEVLVEELGKKIKVF.

This clone was seen more than once but under ten times. TCRdb assigns this DNA the protein of a much larger clone, which departs from its translation at residue 12; this likely reflects a read error, and the protein shown comes from translating the DNA. This rearrangement joins TRGV9 to TRGJP. Germline loops: CDR1 GITISATS, CDR2 ISYDGTV (reference sequence). This CDR3 contains 15 residues. The CDR3: CALWEAPLGKKSKVF. The DNA of the CDR3 is TGTGCCTTGTGGGAGGCCCCGTTGGGCAAAAAAAGCAAGGTATTT.

Turning to this clone: The protein that TCRdb holds for this DNA derives from a much larger clone and differs from the translated DNA at residue 7, which likely indicates a read error; the protein shown here is translated from the DNA. This sequence joins TRGV4 and TRGJ1 or TRGJ2. The trim removed 0 bases at V and 2 bases at J, leaving 4 bases unmatched. The CDR3 runs 14 residues. Germline V gene sequence: CDR1 EGSTGY, CDR2 YDSYTSSV. This CDR3 is CATWDGVDYYKKLF. The CDR3 coding sequence is TGTGCCACCTGGGATGGGGTCGATTATTATAAGAAACTCTTT.